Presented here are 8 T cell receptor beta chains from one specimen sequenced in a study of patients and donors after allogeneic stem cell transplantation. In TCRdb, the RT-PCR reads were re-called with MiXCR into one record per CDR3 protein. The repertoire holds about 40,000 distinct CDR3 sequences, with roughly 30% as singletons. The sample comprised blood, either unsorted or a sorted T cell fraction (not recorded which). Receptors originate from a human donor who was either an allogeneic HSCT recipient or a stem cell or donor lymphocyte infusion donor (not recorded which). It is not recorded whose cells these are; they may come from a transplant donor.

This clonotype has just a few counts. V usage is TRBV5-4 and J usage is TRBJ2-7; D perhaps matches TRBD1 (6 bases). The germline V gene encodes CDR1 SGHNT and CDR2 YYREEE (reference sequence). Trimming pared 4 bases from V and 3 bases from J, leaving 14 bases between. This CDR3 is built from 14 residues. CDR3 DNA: TGTGCCAGCAGCCGGCGTTACAGGGACTACGAGCAGTACTTC. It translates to CASSRRYRDYEQYF.

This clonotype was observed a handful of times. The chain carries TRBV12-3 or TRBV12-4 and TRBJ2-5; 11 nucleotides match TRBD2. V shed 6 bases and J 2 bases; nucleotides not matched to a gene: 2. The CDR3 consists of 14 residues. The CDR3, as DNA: TGTGCCAGCAGCCGACTAGCGGGGCAAGAGACCCAGTACTTC. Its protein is CASSRLAGQETQYF.

CDR3 region: CASSHTRPGQGRNIQYF. DNA for the CDR3: TGTGCCAGCAGCCACACCAGACCGGGACAGGGAAGAAACATTCAGTACTTC. V is TRBV6-5 and J is TRBJ2-4; TRBD1 agrees at 9 bases. J gave up 6 bases and V 6 bases, and 15 bases lay outside the gene matches. The germline V gene encodes CDR1 MNHEY and CDR2 SVGAGI. This CDR3 contains 17 residues.

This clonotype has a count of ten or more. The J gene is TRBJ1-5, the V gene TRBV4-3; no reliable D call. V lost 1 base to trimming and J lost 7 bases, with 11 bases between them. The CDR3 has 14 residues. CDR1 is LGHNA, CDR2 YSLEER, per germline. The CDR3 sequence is CASSQVIGRQPQHF. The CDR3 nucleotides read TGCGCCAGCAGCCAAGTTATAGGCCGACAGCCCCAGCATTTT.

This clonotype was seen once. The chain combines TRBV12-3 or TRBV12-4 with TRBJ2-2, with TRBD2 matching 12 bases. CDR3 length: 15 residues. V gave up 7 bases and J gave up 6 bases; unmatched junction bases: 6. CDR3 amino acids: CASTPGLAGAGELFF. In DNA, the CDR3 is TGTGCCAGCACCCCGGGACTAGCGGGTGCCGGGGAGCTGTTTTTT.

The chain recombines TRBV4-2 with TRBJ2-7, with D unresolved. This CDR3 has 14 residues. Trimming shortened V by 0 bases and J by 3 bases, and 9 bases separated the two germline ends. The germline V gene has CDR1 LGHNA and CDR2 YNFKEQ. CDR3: CASSQDRNGYEQYF. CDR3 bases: TGTGCCAGCAGCCAAGATCGTAACGGCTACGAGCAGTACTTC.

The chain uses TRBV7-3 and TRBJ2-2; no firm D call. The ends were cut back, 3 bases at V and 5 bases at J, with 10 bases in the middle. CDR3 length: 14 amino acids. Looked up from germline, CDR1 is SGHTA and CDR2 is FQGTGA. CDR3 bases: TGTGCCAGCAGCTTTCTTGGGATGACCGGGGAGCTGTTTTTT. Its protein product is CASSFLGMTGELFF. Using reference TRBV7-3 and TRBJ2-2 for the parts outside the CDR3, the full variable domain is GAGVSQTPSNKVTEKGKYVELRCDPISGHTALYWYRQSLGQGPEFLIYFQGTGAADDSGLPNDRFFAVRPEGSVSTLKIQRTERGDSAVYLCASSFLGMTGELFFGEGSRLTVL.

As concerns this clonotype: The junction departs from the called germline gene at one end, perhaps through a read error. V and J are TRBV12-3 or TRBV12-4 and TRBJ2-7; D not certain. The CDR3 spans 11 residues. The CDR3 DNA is TGTGCCAGCAGTTTAGGGTACGGGCAGTACTTC. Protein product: CASSLGYGQYF.